These T cell receptor beta chains were read from a single sample in a study of T-cell memory formation after mild COVID-19. TCRdb re-analysed the 5' RACE reads in MiXCR, keeping a single row per CDR3 protein. The table records about 140,000 distinct CDR3 sequences, roughly 13% of them present only once. Sequenced input: PBMCs or a T cell subset sorted from them (not recorded which). These receptor sequences come from an adult woman who had mild COVID-19 (a few samples of this study predate the infection). Cell type and time point are not known. CDR3s leave out the opening cysteine and the closing phenylalanine or tryptophan.

TRBJ1-1	TRBV12-3/TRBV12-4	ASSSGPAAEAF
TRBJ1-5	TRBV20-1	SARVGDGSLRGPGQPQH
TRBJ2-3	TRBV6-2/TRBV6-3	ASSPGPTDTQY
TRBJ2-1	TRBV9	ASSTGGSGAYNEQF
TRBJ1-4	TRBV4-3	ASSQGIVSEKLF
TRBJ2-3	TRBV14	ASSRQGADTQY
TRBJ2-3	TRBV7-6	ASSLTPRTGSTDTQY
TRBJ1-1	TRBV4-2	ASSQDPGALNTEAF
TRBJ2-7	TRBV7-8	ASSSRGPYEQY
TRBJ2-3	TRBV7-9	ASSSNPSTDTQY
TRBJ1-1	TRBV6-6	ASSYSGRGWDTEAF
TRBJ2-7	TRBV7-9	ASSLGLATPYEQY
TRBJ2-5	TRBV11-1	ASSLLEAETQY
TRBJ2-1	TRBV24-1	ATSDVAGEPNEQF
TRBJ2-1	TRBV4-3	ASSQASGDTYSYNEQF
TRBJ2-7	TRBV19	ATPPGLTYEQY
TRBJ2-7	TRBV7-6	ASSPGWGYEQY
TRBJ2-1	TRBV5-1	ASSLDADNEQF
TRBJ1-2	TRBV14	ASSQLQDFYGYT
TRBJ2-1	TRBV10-3	AISNPGTDPNEQF
TRBJ2-1	TRBV5-5	ASSLLPGQTRYNEQF
TRBJ2-3	TRBV19	ASSILGISTDTQY
TRBJ2-7	TRBV7-8	ASSLLDSSYEQY
TRBJ1-1	TRBV5-6	ASSLVGKATEAF
TRBJ1-1	TRBV7-9	ASSLGWQGGTEAF
TRBJ1-6	TRBV7-6	ASSPSVAGLGSPLH
TRBJ2-5	TRBV4-1	ASSQNRDYEETQY
TRBJ2-2	TRBV7-7	ASSPSHARPGELF
TRBJ2-7	TRBV5-1	ASSFGSNYEQY
TRBJ2-3	TRBV7-6	ASSSAGGADTQY
TRBJ2-2	TRBV2	ASSKTRLLGTGELF
TRBJ2-3	TRBV18	ASSPSMGALGPDTQY
TRBJ2-5	TRBV27	ASSWYSGDQETQY
TRBJ1-4	TRBV5-6	ASRGQGGYEKLF
TRBJ1-2	TRBV29-1	SVYPLGADGYT
TRBJ2-4	TRBV7-8	ASSLGWADQY
TRBJ2-7	TRBV2	ASMTGQGTYEQY
TRBJ2-7	TRBV12-3/TRBV12-4	ASSLREGRSEQY
TRBJ1-1	TRBV6-1	ASSEGDRDQAF
TRBJ2-1	TRBV29-1	SVEGSSGGVYNEQF
TRBJ2-1	TRBV12-3/TRBV12-4	ASSLGLAEQF
TRBJ2-1	TRBV7-7	ASSPSPYPSNEQF
TRBJ1-2	TRBV6-5	ASSYLQGGYGYT
TRBJ2-2	TRBV12-3/TRBV12-4	ASSSPLSPSSGGLGGELF
TRBJ2-5	TRBV5-1	ASSLGRGHYQYQETQY
TRBJ2-3	TRBV9	ASSVNLGPPGTDTQY
TRBJ2-7	TRBV7-9	ASGVNSGQNLYEQY
TRBJ1-1	TRBV25-1	ASNGMWGTEAF
TRBJ2-3	TRBV7-9	ASTHGTGPTDTQY
TRBJ2-1	TRBV6-5	ASSYSAGGLAGDLYNEQF
TRBJ1-5	TRBV5-1	ASSFGQGEQPQH
TRBJ2-7	TRBV5-1	ASRELGAYEQY
TRBJ2-1	TRBV7-8	ASSPRIGGQDQF
TRBJ2-7	TRBV5-1	ASSTREDRESSYEQY